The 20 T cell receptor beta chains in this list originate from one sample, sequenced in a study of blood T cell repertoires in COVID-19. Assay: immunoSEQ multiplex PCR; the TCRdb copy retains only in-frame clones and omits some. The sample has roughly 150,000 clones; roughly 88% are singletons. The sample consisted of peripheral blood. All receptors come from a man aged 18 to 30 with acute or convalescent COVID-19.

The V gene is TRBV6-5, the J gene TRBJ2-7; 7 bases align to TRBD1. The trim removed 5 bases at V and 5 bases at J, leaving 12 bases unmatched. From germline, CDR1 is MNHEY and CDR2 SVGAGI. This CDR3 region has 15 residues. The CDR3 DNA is TGTGCCAGCAGTCCACGGGGACCGGGACAGAACGAGCAGTACTTC. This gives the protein CASSPRGPGQNEQYF.

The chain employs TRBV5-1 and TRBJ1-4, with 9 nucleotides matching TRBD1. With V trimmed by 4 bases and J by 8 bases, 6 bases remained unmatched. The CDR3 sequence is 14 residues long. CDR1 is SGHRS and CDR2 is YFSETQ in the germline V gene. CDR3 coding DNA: TGCGCCAGCAGCATAGGACAGGGGAGAGAAAAACTGTTTTTT. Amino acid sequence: CASSIGQGREKLFF.

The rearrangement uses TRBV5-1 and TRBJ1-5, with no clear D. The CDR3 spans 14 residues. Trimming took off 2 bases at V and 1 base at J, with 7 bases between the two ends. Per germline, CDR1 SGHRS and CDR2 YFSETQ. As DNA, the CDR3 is TGCGCCAGCAGCTTTGACGGGAGCAATCAGCCCCAGCATTTT. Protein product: CASSFDGSNQPQHF. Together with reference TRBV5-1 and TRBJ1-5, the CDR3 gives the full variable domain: KAGVTQTPRYLIKTRGQQVTLSCSPISGHRSVSWYQQTPGQGLQFLFEYFSETQRNKGNFPGRFSGRQFSNSRSEMNVSTLELGDSALYLCASSFDGSNQPQHFGDGTRLSIL.

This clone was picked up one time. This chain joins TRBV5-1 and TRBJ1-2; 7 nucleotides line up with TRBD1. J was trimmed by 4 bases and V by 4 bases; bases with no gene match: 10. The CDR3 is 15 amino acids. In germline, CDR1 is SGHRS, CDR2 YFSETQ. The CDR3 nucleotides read TGCGCCAGCAGCGAGGACAGGCTAACACTCTATGGCTACACCTTC. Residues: CASSEDRLTLYGYTF.

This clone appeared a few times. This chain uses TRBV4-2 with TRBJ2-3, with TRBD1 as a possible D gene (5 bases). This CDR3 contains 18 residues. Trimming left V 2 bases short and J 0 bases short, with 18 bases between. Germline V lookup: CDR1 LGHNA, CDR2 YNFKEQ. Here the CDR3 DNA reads TGTGCCAGCAGCCAAAATCCTTCTGGACAAACTAGCACAGATACGCAGTATTTT. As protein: CASSQNPSGQTSTDTQYF.

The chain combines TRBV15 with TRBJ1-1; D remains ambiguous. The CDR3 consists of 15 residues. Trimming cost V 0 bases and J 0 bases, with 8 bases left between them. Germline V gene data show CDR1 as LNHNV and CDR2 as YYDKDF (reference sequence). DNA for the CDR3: TGTGCCACCAGCAGAGATCCTGCGTTGAACACTGAAGCTTTCTTT. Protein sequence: CATSRDPALNTEAFF. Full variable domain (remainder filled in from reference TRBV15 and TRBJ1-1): DAMVIQNPRYQVTQFGKPVTLSCSQTLNHNVMYWYQQKSSQAPKLLFHYYDKDFNNEADTPDNFQSRRPNTSFCFLDIRSPGLGDTAMYLCATSRDPALNTEAFFGQGTRLTVV.

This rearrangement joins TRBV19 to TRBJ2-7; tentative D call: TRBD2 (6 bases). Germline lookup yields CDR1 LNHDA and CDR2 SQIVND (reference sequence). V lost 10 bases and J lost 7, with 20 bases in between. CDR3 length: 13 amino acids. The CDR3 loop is CATHPGGPGEQYF. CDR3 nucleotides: TGTGCCACCCACCCCGGGGGACCAGGGGAGCAGTACTTC.

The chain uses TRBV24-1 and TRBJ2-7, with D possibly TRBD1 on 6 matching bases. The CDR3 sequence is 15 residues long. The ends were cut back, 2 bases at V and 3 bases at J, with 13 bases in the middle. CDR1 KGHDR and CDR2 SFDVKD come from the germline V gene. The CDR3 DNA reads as TGTGCCACCAGTGATTCCTCGGGACACTTCTACGAGCAGTACTTC. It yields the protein CATSDSSGHFYEQYF.

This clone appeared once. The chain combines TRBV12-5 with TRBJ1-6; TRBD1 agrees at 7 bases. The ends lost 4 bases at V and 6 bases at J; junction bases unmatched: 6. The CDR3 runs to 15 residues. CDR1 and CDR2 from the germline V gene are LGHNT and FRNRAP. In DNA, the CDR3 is TGTGCTAGTGGTTCCGGGACAGTGACTAATTCACCCCTCCACTTT. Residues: CASGSGTVTNSPLHF.

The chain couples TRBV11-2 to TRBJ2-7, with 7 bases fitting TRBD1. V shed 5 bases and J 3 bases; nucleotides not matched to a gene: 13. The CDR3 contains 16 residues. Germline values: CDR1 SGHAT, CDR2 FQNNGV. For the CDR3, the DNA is TGTGCCAGCAGCCACGGCCAGGGGGTGACCCTCTACGAGCAGTACTTC. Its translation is CASSHGQGVTLYEQYF.

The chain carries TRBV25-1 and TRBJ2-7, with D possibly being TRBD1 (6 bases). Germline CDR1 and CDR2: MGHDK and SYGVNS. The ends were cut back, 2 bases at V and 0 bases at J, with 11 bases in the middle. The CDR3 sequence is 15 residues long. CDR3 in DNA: TGTGCCAGCAGTGAAGGAATAGGGGGCTCCTACGAGCAGTACTTC. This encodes CASSEGIGGSYEQYF.

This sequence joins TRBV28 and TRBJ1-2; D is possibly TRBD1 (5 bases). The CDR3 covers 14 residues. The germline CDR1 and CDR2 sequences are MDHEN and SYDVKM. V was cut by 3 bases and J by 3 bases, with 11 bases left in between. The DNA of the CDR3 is TGTGCCAGCAGTTTGGTCAGGGCATACTATGGCTACACCTTC. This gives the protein CASSLVRAYYGYTF.

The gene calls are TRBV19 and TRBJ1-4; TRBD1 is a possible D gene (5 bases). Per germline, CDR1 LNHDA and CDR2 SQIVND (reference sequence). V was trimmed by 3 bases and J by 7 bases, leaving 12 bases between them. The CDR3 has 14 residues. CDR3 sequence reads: CASSMGQGGEKLFF. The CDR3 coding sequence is TGTGCCAGTAGTATGGGCCAGGGAGGTGAAAAACTGTTTTTT.

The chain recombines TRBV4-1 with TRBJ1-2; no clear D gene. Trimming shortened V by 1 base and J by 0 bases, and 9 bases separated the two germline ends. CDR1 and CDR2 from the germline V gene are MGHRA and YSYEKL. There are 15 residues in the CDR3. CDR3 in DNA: TGCGCCAGCAGCCAAGCCCTCAGAACTAACTATGGCTACACCTTC. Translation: CASSQALRTNYGYTF.

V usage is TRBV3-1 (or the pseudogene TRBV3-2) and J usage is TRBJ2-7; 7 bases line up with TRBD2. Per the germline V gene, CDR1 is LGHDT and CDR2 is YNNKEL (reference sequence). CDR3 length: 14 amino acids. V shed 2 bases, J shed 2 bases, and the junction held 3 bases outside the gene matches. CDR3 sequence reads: CASSQSGTPYEQYF. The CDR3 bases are TGTGCCAGCAGCCAAAGCGGGACCCCCTACGAGCAGTACTTC.

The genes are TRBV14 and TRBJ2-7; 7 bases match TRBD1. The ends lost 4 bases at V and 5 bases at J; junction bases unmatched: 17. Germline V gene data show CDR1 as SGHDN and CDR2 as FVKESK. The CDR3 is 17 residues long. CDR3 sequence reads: CASSPRKWQGVEHEQYF. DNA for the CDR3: TGTGCCAGCAGCCCCAGGAAGTGGCAGGGGGTCGAACACGAGCAGTACTTC.

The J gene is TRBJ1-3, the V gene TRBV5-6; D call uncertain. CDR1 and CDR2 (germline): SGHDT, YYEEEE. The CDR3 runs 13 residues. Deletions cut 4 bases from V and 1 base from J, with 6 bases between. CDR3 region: CASSPGSGNTIYF. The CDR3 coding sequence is TGTGCCAGCAGCCCGGGATCTGGAAACACCATATATTTT. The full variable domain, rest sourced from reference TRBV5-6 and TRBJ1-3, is DAGVTQSPTHLIKTRGQQVTLRCSPKSGHDTVSWYQQALGQGPQFIFQYYEEEERQRGNFPDRFSGHQFPNYSSELNVNALLLGDSALYLCASSPGSGNTIYFGEGSWLTVV.

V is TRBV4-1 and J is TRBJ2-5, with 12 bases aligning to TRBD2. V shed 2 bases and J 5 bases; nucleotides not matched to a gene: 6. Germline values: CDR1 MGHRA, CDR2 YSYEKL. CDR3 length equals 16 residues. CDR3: CASSQPGLAGDETQYF. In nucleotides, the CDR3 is TGCGCCAGCAGCCAACCGGGACTAGCGGGCGATGAGACCCAGTACTTC.

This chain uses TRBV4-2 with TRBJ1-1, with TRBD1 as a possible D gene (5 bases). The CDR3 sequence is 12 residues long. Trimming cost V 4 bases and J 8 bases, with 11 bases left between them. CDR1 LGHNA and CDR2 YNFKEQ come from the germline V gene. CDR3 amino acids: CASSLRAGEAFF. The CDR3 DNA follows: TGTGCCAGCAGCCTCCGGGCAGGGGAAGCTTTCTTT.

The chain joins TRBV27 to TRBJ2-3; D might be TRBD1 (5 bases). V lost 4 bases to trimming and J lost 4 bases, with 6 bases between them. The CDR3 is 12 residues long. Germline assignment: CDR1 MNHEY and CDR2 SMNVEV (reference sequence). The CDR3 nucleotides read TGTGCCAGCAGTTCGACAGCAGATACGCAGTATTTT. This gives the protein CASSSTADTQYF.